A single sample gave rise to the 19 T cell receptor beta chains below, sequenced in a study of PD-1 blockade in classical Hodgkin lymphoma. The patients all showed relapse after autologous stem cell transplantation, while their brentuximab vedotin exposure varied. Purified CD4+ T cells were obtained from thawed PBMCs through magnetic negative selection. The assay was immunoSEQ multiplex PCR, and TCRdb's table has in-frame clones only and misses some. The sample contains just under 30,000 clones, about 85% of which appear only once. The material was CD4+ T cells from blood, obtained at baseline. These receptors were obtained from a human donor with classical Hodgkin lymphoma.

This clone was picked up one time. This sequence joins TRBV19 and TRBJ2-7; TRBD1 is a possible D gene (6 bases). Germline CDR1 LNHDA, CDR2 SQIVND (reference sequence). The CDR3 is 14 residues long. Trimming took 4 bases from V and 3 from J, leaving 13 bases between them. In nucleotides, the CDR3 is TGTGCCAGTAGTACCCATGGACAGTTCTACGAGCAGTACTTC. Protein sequence: CASSTHGQFYEQYF.

The rearrangement links TRBV5-1 to TRBJ1-2; D gene ambiguous. In germline, CDR1 is SGHRS, CDR2 YFSETQ. The CDR3 contains 14 residues. Trimming pared 0 bases from V and 7 bases from J, leaving 13 bases between. The CDR3 loop is CASSLDSITGGYTF. The CDR3 DNA sequence: TGCGCCAGCAGCTTGGACAGTATCACGGGTGGCTACACCTTC.

The chain combines TRBV28 with TRBJ2-1, with D perhaps matching TRBD2 (5 bases). The ends were cut back, 5 bases at V and 0 bases at J, with 14 bases in the middle. This CDR3 has 16 residues. Germline V gene data show CDR1 as MDHEN and CDR2 as SYDVKM. CDR3 in DNA: TGTGCCAGCAGTGGACCGCGGAGGAGCTCCTACAATGAGCAGTTCTTC. Encoded protein: CASSGPRRSSYNEQFF.

This clone has more than one count but fewer than ten. CDR3: CASSLEGLGYEKLFF. CDR3 nucleotides: TGTGCCAGCAGCTTAGAAGGGTTAGGCTATGAAAAACTGTTTTTT. The chain uses TRBV7-2 and TRBJ1-4; no clear D gene. V was cut by 1 base and J by 6 bases, with 12 bases left in between. Germline-derived CDR1 and CDR2 are SGHTA and FQGNSA. CDR3 length equals 15 residues.

The chain recombines TRBV7-2 with TRBJ2-2; D possibly uses TRBD1 or TRBD2 (7 bases each). The CDR3 runs to 18 residues. Trimming stripped 4 bases from V and 2 bases from J, with 20 bases between. From germline, CDR1 is SGHTA and CDR2 FQGNSA. The CDR3 DNA is TGTGCCAGCAGCTCCCAACCAGCGGGACAGCTAAACACCGGGGAGCTGTTTTTT. Amino acids: CASSSQPAGQLNTGELFF.

The genes are TRBV19 and TRBJ2-3; 11 bases map to TRBD1. Germline CDR1 and CDR2: LNHDA and SQIVND (reference sequence). The CDR3 spans 14 residues. V lost 5 bases, J lost 8 bases, and 6 bases stayed unmatched. CDR3 DNA: TGTGCCAGTAGTGCGCCGGGACAGGGGGGTACGCAGTATTTT. This codes for CASSAPGQGGTQYF. Drawing the rest from reference TRBV19 and TRBJ2-3, the complete variable domain is DGGITQSPKYLFRKEGQNVTLSCEQNLNHDAMYWYRQDPGQGLRLIYYSQIVNDFQKGDIAEGYSVSREKKESFPLTVTSAQKNPTAFYLCASSAPGQGGTQYFGPGTRLTVL.

This clone was picked up a small number of times. The chain combines TRBV18 with TRBJ1-2; possible D gene TRBD1, 5 bases. V was clipped by 6 bases and J by 7 bases, with 21 bases between them. Germline V lookup: CDR1 KGHSH, CDR2 LQKENI. CDR3 length: 15 residues. The DNA of the CDR3 is TGTGCCAGCTCCCGCGGGGAAAAGGGACGTGGTGGCTACACCTTC. Protein sequence: CASSRGEKGRGGYTF.

This chain links TRBV19 with TRBJ2-5, with a tentative D call TRBD1 (6 bases). The CDR3 runs to 16 residues. CDR1 and CDR2 from the germline V gene are LNHDA and SQIVND (reference sequence). V lost 5 bases and J 1 base, leaving 17 bases between the germline ends. In DNA, the CDR3 is TGTGCCAGTAGTGAATCTAGGACAGTTATCCAAGAGACCCAGTACTTC. Protein: CASSESRTVIQETQYF. The variable domain in full, completed from reference TRBV19 and TRBJ2-5, reads DGGITQSPKYLFRKEGQNVTLSCEQNLNHDAMYWYRQDPGQGLRLIYYSQIVNDFQKGDIAEGYSVSREKKESFPLTVTSAQKNPTAFYLCASSESRTVIQETQYFGPGTRLLVL.

J is TRBJ2-1 and V is TRBV23-1, with 7 nucleotides matching TRBD2. TRBV23-1 qualifies as an ORF whose function is uncertain. This CDR3 contains 16 residues. Unmatched junction bases numbered 10, after V lost 3 bases and J lost 5 bases. Written as DNA, the CDR3 is TGCGCCAGCAGTCAGAGTCGGGAGGCCCTCCACAATGAGCAGTTCTTC. The encoded protein is CASSQSREALHNEQFF.

The chain carries TRBV4-1 and TRBJ1-5; the match to TRBD1 covers 8 bases. The J segment lost 3 bases and the V segment lost 4 bases, leaving 5 bases of the junction unmatched. Germline loops: CDR1 MGHRA, CDR2 YSYEKL. CDR3 length equals 15 residues. The CDR3 is CASSLSDRVNQPQHF. The CDR3 coding sequence is TGCGCCAGCAGCCTGTCGGACAGGGTCAATCAGCCCCAGCATTTT.

The chain links TRBV27 to TRBJ2-7, with TRBD1 identical over 8 bases. The CDR3 has 13 amino acids. J lost 6 bases, V lost 4 bases, and 5 bases had no gene match. CDR1 MNHEY and CDR2 SMNVEV come from the germline V gene (reference sequence). DNA of the CDR3: TGTGCCAGCAGTTACGGACAGGGTGGCGAGCAGTACTTC. It yields the protein CASSYGQGGEQYF.

This CDR3 is CASSFRDAPNNEQFF. As DNA, the CDR3 is TGTGCCAGCAGTTTTCGGGACGCCCCCAACAATGAGCAGTTCTTC. This chain connects TRBV27 to TRBJ2-1; D may be TRBD1 or TRBD2 (5 bases each). This CDR3 has 15 amino acids. The germline V and J ends were trimmed by 3 bases and 5 bases, with 14 bases remaining between them. Germline-derived CDR1 and CDR2 are MNHEY and SMNVEV (reference sequence).

The J gene is TRBJ2-6, the V gene TRBV30; D gene ambiguous. Per germline, CDR1 GTSNPN and CDR2 SVGIG (reference sequence). The length of the CDR3 is 17 residues. V was shortened by 3 bases and J by 1 base, with 16 bases between the two germline ends. The CDR3 protein is CAWSLEGLGSGANVLTF. CDR3 coding DNA: TGTGCCTGGAGCCTGGAAGGGTTGGGGTCTGGGGCCAACGTCCTGACTTTC.

This chain links TRBV6-5 with TRBJ2-1; D remains ambiguous. The length of the CDR3 is 16 residues. Trimming removed 4 bases at V and 1 base at J, with 14 bases between. Per the germline V gene, CDR1 is MNHEY and CDR2 is SVGAGI. CDR3 in amino acids: CASSLSYTGSYNEQFF. The CDR3 bases are TGTGCCAGCAGTTTAAGTTACACCGGGTCCTACAATGAGCAGTTCTTC.

The chain couples TRBV29-1 to TRBJ1-1, with D unclear. V lost 4 bases and J lost 4, with 10 bases in between. CDR3 length equals 12 residues. Germline V gene data show CDR1 as SQVTM and CDR2 as ANQGSEA. The chain's CDR3 is CSVVKSGTEAFF. For the CDR3, the DNA is TGCAGCGTTGTTAAGAGCGGCACTGAAGCTTTCTTT.

The chain has TRBV6-1 and TRBJ1-3, with a weak D call TRBD1 (5 bases). The V gene lost 6 bases and the J gene lost 2 bases, with 5 bases spanning the gap. The CDR3 is made up of 12 amino acids. CDR1 MNHNS and CDR2 SASEGT come from the germline V gene. For the CDR3, the DNA is TGTGCCAGCAGGGGGGCTGGAAACACCATATATTTT. It encodes CASRGAGNTIYF.

This sequence joins TRBV18 and TRBJ1-4; D is uncertain. Deletions cut 5 bases from V and 3 bases from J, with 10 bases between. Germline CDR1 KGHSH, CDR2 LQKENI. The CDR3 is 14 amino acids. The CDR3 reads CASSFLGPNEKLFF. The CDR3 nucleotides are TGTGCCAGCTCATTTTTAGGACCTAATGAAAAACTGTTTTTT. Complete variable domain (other parts from reference TRBV18 and TRBJ1-4): NAGVMQNPRHLVRRRGQEARLRCSPMKGHSHVYWYRQLPEEGLKFMVYLQKENIIDESGMPKERFSAEFPKEGPSILRIQQVVRGDSAAYFCASSFLGPNEKLFFGSGTQLSVL.

This chain links TRBV30 with TRBJ2-1; 9 bases agree with TRBD1. The ends lost 3 bases at V and 7 bases at J; junction bases unmatched: 13. In germline, CDR1 is GTSNPN, CDR2 SVGIG (reference sequence). The CDR3 loop spans 16 amino acids. CDR3 protein: CAWSPFPGQGTNEQFF. CDR3 DNA sequence: TGTGCCTGGAGCCCCTTCCCGGGACAGGGCACAAATGAGCAGTTCTTC.

V usage is TRBV28 and J usage is TRBJ2-3; D remains ambiguous. Per the germline V gene, CDR1 is MDHEN and CDR2 is SYDVKM. The CDR3 runs to 15 residues. Between the trimmed V and J ends, which lost 2 bases and 2 bases, there was a span of 11 bases. CDR3 DNA sequence: TGTGCCAGCAGTTTACCACAAAGAACCACAGATACGCAGTATTTT. Translation gives CASSLPQRTTDTQYF.